The rows below give T cell receptor beta chains drawn from one sample of a study of beta chain features in type 1 diabetes. Clones were read by immunoSEQ multiplex PCR, and TCRdb kept only the in-frame ones, dropping some. The sample records around 710,000 clones, 12% being singletons. The sample taken for sequencing was naive CD4+ T cells from blood. Source of these receptors: a man aged 25-45 years with type 1 diabetes. Both conserved end residues are part of each CDR3. A D gene is named only where the DNA matches it firmly. Rows give clone size only sometimes, using once, few, many, or a class for an expanded clone.

>TRBJ2-3|TRBV7-3|.|.
CASSLTPTSTDTQYF
TGTGCCAGCAGCTTAACGCCCACTAGCACAGATACGCAGTATTTT
>TRBJ2-5|TRBV7-9|TRBD2|.
CASSLAAGGPSLWETQYF
TGTGCCAGCAGCTTAGCCGCGGGGGGACCCTCTTTGTGGGAGACCCAGTACTTC
>TRBJ2-2|TRBV5-1|.|few
CASSYFGELFF
TGCGCCAGCAGCTATTTTGGGGAGCTGTTTTTT
>TRBJ1-5|TRBV2|.|.
CASTSGNSNQPQHF
TGTGCCAGCACCTCAGGGAATAGCAATCAGCCCCAGCATTTT
>TRBJ1-4|TRBV7-2|.|few
CASAGGPQEKLFF
TGTGCCAGCGCGGGCGGTCCCCAAGAAAAACTGTTTTTT
>TRBJ2-1|TRBV28|.|few
CASSLPGDEQFF
TGTGCCAGCAGTTTACCGGGTGATGAGCAGTTCTTC
>TRBJ2-2|TRBV6-6|.|few
CASSPGTTNTGELFF
TGTGCCAGCAGCCCCGGGACAACGAACACCGGGGAGCTGTTTTTT
>TRBJ2-7|TRBV7-2|TRBD2|few
CASSPTGGGVYEQYF
TGTGCCAGCAGCCCCACGGGGGGTGGGGTCTACGAGCAGTACTTC
>TRBJ2-7|TRBV25-1|.|.
CASSNPGTSSYEQYF
TGTGCCAGCAGTAACCCCGGGACCAGCTCCTACGAGCAGTACTTC
>TRBJ1-3|TRBV30|.|few
CASDIVNTIYF
TGTGCCAGCGACATTGTAAACACCATATATTTT
>TRBJ2-7|TRBV7-9|TRBD1|.
CASSPGTGEQYF
TGTGCCAGCAGCCCCGGGACAGGCGAGCAGTACTTC
>TRBJ2-7|TRBV7-2|TRBD1|few
CASSLDRATYEQYF
TGTGCCAGCAGCTTGGACAGGGCCACCTACGAGCAGTACTTC
>TRBJ2-3|TRBV6-1|.|few
CASSGSGLNTDTQYF
TGTGCCAGCAGTGGATCTGGACTTAACACAGATACGCAGTATTTT
>TRBJ1-2|TRBV9|.|few
CASSVGTPTYGYTF
TGTGCCAGCAGCGTTGGGACACCTACTTACGGCTACACCTTC
>TRBJ2-3|TRBV11-3|.|.
CASSLGADTQYF
TGTGCCAGCAGCTTAGGGGCAGATACGCAGTATTTT
>TRBJ2-5|TRBV7-2|TRBD1|few
CASSKGGQGAGETQYF
TGTGCCAGCAGCAAAGGAGGACAGGGGGCCGGGGAGACCCAGTACTTC
>TRBJ2-1|TRBV13|.|few
CASSLPRAEQFF
TGTGCCAGCAGCCTCCCCAGGGCTGAGCAGTTCTTC
>TRBJ1-1|TRBV2|TRBD1|.
CASSAHRDRANTEAFF
TGTGCCAGCAGCGCTCATCGGGACAGAGCGAACACTGAAGCTTTCTTT
>TRBJ1-3|TRBV4-3|.|few
CASSQVNSGNTIYF
TGCGCCAGCAGCCAAGTTAACTCTGGAAACACCATATATTTT
>TRBJ1-2|TRBV6-5|.|few
CASGTGSYGYTF
TGTGCCAGCGGCACAGGCTCATATGGCTACACCTTC
>TRBJ2-5|TRBV28|.|few
CASSSGLGDQETQYF
TGTGCCAGCAGTTCGGGGCTGGGGGATCAAGAGACCCAGTACTTC
>TRBJ2-6|TRBV10-3|.|many
CAISQAGANVLTF
TGTGCCATCAGCCAGGCAGGGGCCAACGTCCTGACTTTC
>TRBJ1-2|TRBV4-3|.|.
CASSQGQGPYGYTF
TGCGCCAGCAGCCAAGGACAAGGTCCTTATGGCTACACCTTC
>TRBJ2-3|TRBV30|.|.
CAWSDSYTDTQYF
TGTGCCTGGAGTGACAGCTACACAGATACGCAGTATTTT
>TRBJ2-3|TRBV9|TRBD1|.
CASSPQQGGTDTQYF
TGTGCCAGCAGCCCGCAACAGGGGGGCACAGATACGCAGTATTTT
>TRBJ1-4|TRBV23-1|.|few
CASSQSGSCVRGEKLFF
TGCGCCAGCAGTCAATCAGGGTCTTGCGTCCGAGGGGAAAAACTGTTTTTT
>TRBJ1-6|TRBV6-5|.|.
CASSFDRNNSPLHF
TGTGCCAGCAGTTTCGACAGGAATAATTCACCCCTCCACTTT
>TRBJ1-1|TRBV9|.|few
CASSVGPQGTEAFF
TGTGCCAGCAGCGTAGGGCCACAGGGCACTGAAGCTTTCTTT
>TRBJ2-5|TRBV28|TRBD1|few
CASSLYRGHRETQYF
TGTGCCAGCAGTTTATACAGGGGGCATCGAGAGACCCAGTACTTC
>TRBJ1-6|TRBV13|TRBD1|.
CASSLGPGTGNSPLHF
TGTGCCAGCAGCTTAGGTCCTGGGACAGGAAATTCACCCCTCCACTTT
>TRBJ2-1|TRBV7-9|.|few
CASSLYGNEQFF
TGTGCCAGCAGCTTATATGGAAATGAGCAGTTCTTC
>TRBJ1-4|TRBV2|TRBD1|few
CASSPGQGMGSEKLFF
TGTGCCAGCAGCCCGGGACAGGGGATGGGAAGTGAAAAACTGTTTTTT
>TRBJ2-1|TRBV27|.|.
CASSLRRGSYNEQFF
TGTGCCAGCAGTTTACGGCGGGGTTCCTACAATGAGCAGTTCTTC
>TRBJ2-1|TRBV5-1|.|few
CASSLVTGDENEQFF
TGCGCCAGCAGCTTGGTGACTGGGGACGAAAATGAGCAGTTCTTC
>TRBJ2-3|TRBV27|.|few
CASSGQKNTQYF
TGTGCCAGCAGTGGGCAGAAAAATACGCAGTATTTT
>TRBJ1-3|TRBV9|.|.
CASSTRTGSGNTIYF
TGTGCCAGCAGCACAAGAACAGGGTCTGGAAACACCATATATTTT
>TRBJ1-5|TRBV30|.|.
CAWSVSGDQPQHF
TGTGCCTGGAGTGTTTCAGGGGATCAGCCCCAGCATTTT
>TRBJ1-6|TRBV2|TRBD1|few
CASYGTGNSPLHF
TGTGCCAGCTACGGGACAGGGAATTCACCCCTCCACTTT
>TRBJ2-7|TRBV21-1|.|.
CASPRPGGTSYEQYF
TGTGCCAGCCCCAGGCCGGGGGGCACTAGCTACGAGCAGTACTTC
>TRBJ2-3|TRBV5-1|.|.
CASYNNPGQDTQYF
TGCGCCAGCTACAATAACCCGGGTCAAGATACGCAGTATTTT
>TRBJ2-5|TRBV5-1|.|few
CASSLGGSGEETQYF
TGCGCCAGCAGCTTAGGAGGGTCGGGTGAGGAGACCCAGTACTTC
>TRBJ2-6|TRBV5-1|TRBD1|.
CASSSIRDRLSGANVLTF
TGCGCCAGCAGCTCAATCCGGGACAGGCTCTCTGGGGCCAACGTCCTGACTTTC
>TRBJ1-2|TRBV6-6|.|few
CASSTEGSGNYGYTF
TGTGCCAGCAGCACTGAGGGTAGCGGAAACTATGGCTACACCTTC
>TRBJ2-5|TRBV5-1|.|few
CASSLGQSEETQYF
TGCGCCAGCAGCTTGGGGCAGTCGGAAGAGACCCAGTACTTC
>TRBJ2-5|TRBV5-6|TRBD1|.
CASSMDRPETQYF
TGTGCCAGCAGCATGGACAGGCCAGAGACCCAGTACTTC
>TRBJ2-3|TRBV5-4|.|.
CASSLDIRTDTQYF
TGTGCCAGCAGCTTAGACATTCGCACAGATACGCAGTATTTT
>TRBJ1-2|TRBV4-3|.|.
CASSQTRQVNYGYTF
TGCGCCAGCAGCCAGACCCGGCAGGTTAACTATGGCTACACCTTC
>TRBJ2-3|TRBV5-1|.|few
CASSLVGGGTSTDTQYF
TGCGCCAGCAGCTTGGTTGGCGGGGGCACAAGCACAGATACGCAGTATTTT
>TRBJ1-2|TRBV9|.|.
CASSVADTVYYGYTF
TGTGCCAGCAGCGTAGCCGACACCGTTTACTATGGCTACACCTTC
>TRBJ2-1|TRBV29-1|.|few
CSGGLRYNEQFF
TGCAGCGGGGGTCTTCGCTACAATGAGCAGTTCTTC
>TRBJ1-2|TRBV28|.|.
CASSRFGGYTF
TGTGCCAGCAGCCGATTTGGGGGCTACACCTTC
>TRBJ1-5|TRBV7-2|.|.
CASSLDSQIHQPQHF
TGTGCCAGCAGCTTAGATTCGCAGATCCATCAGCCCCAGCATTTT
>TRBJ2-7|TRBV5-4|TRBD2|.
CASRASGAVSYEQYF
TGTGCCAGCAGAGCTAGCGGGGCAGTATCCTACGAGCAGTACTTC